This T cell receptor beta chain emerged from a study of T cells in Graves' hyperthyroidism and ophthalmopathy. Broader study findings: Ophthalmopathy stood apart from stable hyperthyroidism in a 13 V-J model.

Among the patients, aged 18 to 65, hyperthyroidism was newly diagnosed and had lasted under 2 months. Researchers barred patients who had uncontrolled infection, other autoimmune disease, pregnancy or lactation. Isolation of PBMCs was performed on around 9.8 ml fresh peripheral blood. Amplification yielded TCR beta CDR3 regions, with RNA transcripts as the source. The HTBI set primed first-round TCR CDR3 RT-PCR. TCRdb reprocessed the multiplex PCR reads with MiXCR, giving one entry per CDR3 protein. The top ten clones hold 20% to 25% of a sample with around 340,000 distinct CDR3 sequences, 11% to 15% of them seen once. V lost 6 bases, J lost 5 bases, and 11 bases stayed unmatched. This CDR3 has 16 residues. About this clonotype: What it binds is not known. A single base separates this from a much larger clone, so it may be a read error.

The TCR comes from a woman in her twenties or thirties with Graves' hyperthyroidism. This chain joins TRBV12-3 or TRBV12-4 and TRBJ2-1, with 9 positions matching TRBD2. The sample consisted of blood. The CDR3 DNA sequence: TGTGCCAGCAGCGCGGGGGGCGGGAGGGTCCACAATGAGCAGTTCTTC. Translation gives CASSAGGGRVHNEQFF.